The clone carrying this TCR beta chain was recorded many times. As for time point: newly diagnosed GD, antithyroid drugs for less than 3 months. The TCR library was made from RNA extracted from PBMCs. These data come from a study of regulatory T cells in long-lasting Graves disease. Germline trimming cut 5 bases from V and 0 bases from J; bases unmatched to any gene: 12. Looked up from germline, CDR1 is SQVTM and CDR2 is ANQGSEA. This CDR3 spans 16 amino acids. Investigators prepared the TCR beta libraries by applying iRepertoire HTBI primers and Arm-PCR of CDR3 regions. Using its own MiXCR run on the multiplex PCR reads, TCRdb lists one record per CDR3 protein. The sample yields 440,000 or so distinct CDR3 sequences, about 15% seen once. This sample was also put to use in a study of T cells in Graves' hyperthyroidism and ophthalmopathy.

Sample: peripheral blood mononuclear cells (PBMCs), taken at new diagnosis, from a patient treated with antithyroid drugs. This sequence joins TRBV29-1 and TRBJ1-1, with TRBD1 matching 7 bases. This receptor was identified in a woman in her 30s with Graves disease. CDR3 bases: TGCAGCGTTTCAGGGGGGCAGGGGCTCATGAACACTGAAGCTTTCTTT. This gives the protein CSVSGGQGLMNTEAFF.